This T cell receptor (beta chain) is from a study of blood T cell repertoires in COVID-19. TCRdb's copy holds only in-frame clones and misses some; the assay was immunoSEQ multiplex PCR. The sample has about 170,000 clones; around 82% are singletons. This CDR3 comprises 14 residues. Trimming removed 8 bases from V and 4 bases from J, with 18 bases in between. The material sequenced was peripheral blood. This sequence joins TRBV6-7 and TRBJ2-7; the D gene is possibly TRBD2 (6 bases). TRBV6-7 is known as an ORF, though its function is uncertain. The origin of this receptor is a young man with active or convalescent COVID-19. The CDR3 spells CASEGRLAAYEQYF. Written as DNA, the CDR3 is TGTGCCAGCGAGGGCCGTTTAGCGGCTTACGAGCAGTACTTC.